Sequencing of this T cell receptor beta chain was carried out in a study of CD8 T cells in ankylosing spondylitis. General study findings and limits: Reports say disease-linked clones showed up significantly more in matched ankylosing spondylitis synovial fluid.

In TCRdb, the 5' RACE reads were re-called with MiXCR into one record per CDR3 protein. The sample comprises a few hundred thousand distinct CDR3 sequences, roughly 20% of which are singletons, and roughly 3.6% rests with the top ten. There are 14 residues in the CDR3. The V gene end was trimmed by 10 bases and the J gene end by 3 bases; junction bases not matched to a gene: 7. Germline CDR1 ENHRY, CDR2 SYGVKD. Comments on this clonotype: Its antigen remains unknown.

The TCR originated in a female donor with ankylosing spondylitis or in good health (not recorded which). The sequenced sample was blood, either unsorted or a sorted T cell fraction (not recorded which). The chain carries TRBV10-3 and TRBJ2-1, with TRBD1 matching 9 bases. The CDR3 is CATLPGQGYNEQFF. CDR3 coding DNA: TGTGCCACCCTTCCGGGACAGGGCTACAATGAGCAGTTCTTC.